This T cell receptor beta chain emerged from a study of cytomegalovirus exposure and HLA in healthy donors. Notes on the study in general: A later analysis linked a missense DCLRE1C variant to TCR beta V- and J-gene trimming. The HLA-A and HLA-B alleles of most subjects were reportedly predicted accurately from TCR beta sequences.

The PCR was carried out with 60 Vbeta primers and 13 Jbeta primers. Only in-frame clones appear in the TCRdb table, and some are missing; sequencing was by immunoSEQ multiplex PCR. The sample carries about 160,000 clones, around 75% recorded once. Nominally healthy donors provided the samples, though records likely missed some immune exposures. Trimming took 5 bases from V and 0 from J, leaving 7 bases between them. Germline values: CDR1 SGHTA, CDR2 FQGNSA. The CDR3 consists of 13 residues. A word on this clone: What it recognizes is unknown.

The chain is built from TRBV7-2 and TRBJ1-2; no clear D. This TCR was recovered from a female donor in good health and CMV-seronegative. What was sequenced was PBMCs. The DNA of the CDR3 is TGTGCCAGCAGCCCACAAACTAACTATGGCTACACCTTC. It is translated as CASSPQTNYGYTF. The full variable domain, in which reference TRBV7-2 and TRBJ1-2 provide the parts outside the CDR3, is GAGVSQSPSNKVTEKGKDVELRCDPISGHTALYWYRQSLGQGLEFLIYFQGNSAPDKSGLPSDRFSAERTGGSVSTLTIQRTQQEDSAVYLCASSPQTNYGYTFGSGTRLTVV.